This TCR beta chain comes out of a study of blood T cell repertoires in COVID-19. The count of this clone is one. CDR1 is SGHNT, CDR2 YYREEE, per germline (reference sequence). The CDR3 length is 16 residues. The trim removed 5 bases at V and 4 bases at J, leaving 10 bases unmatched. Sequencing used immunoSEQ multiplex PCR; TCRdb keeps in-frame clones, though not all of them. The table records 200,000 or so clones, about 82% of them present only once. The receptor was derived from a woman in her 30s with acute or convalescent COVID-19. This chain joins TRBV5-4 and TRBJ2-2, with 8 positions matching TRBD2. The specimen was peripheral blood. In DNA, the CDR3 is TGTGCCAGCAGTATCCCAACGGGGGGGGGCACCGGGGAGCTGTTTTTT. It translates to CASSIPTGGGTGELFF. Filled out from reference TRBV5-4 and TRBJ2-2, the complete variable domain reads ETGVTQSPTHLIKTRGQQVTLRCSSQSGHNTVSWYQQALGQGPQFIFQYYREEENGRGNFPPRFSGLQFPNYSSELNVNALELDDSALYLCASSIPTGGGTGELFFGEGSRLTVL.